This TCR beta chain was identified during a study of beta chain features in type 1 diabetes. Worth noting for this clone: The antigen is not known.

The study reverse transcribed the entire isolated RNA, so it sequenced expressed TCRB transcripts. Only in-frame clones appear in the TCRdb table, and some are missing; sequencing was by immunoSEQ multiplex PCR. The data hold 970,000 or so clones, with roughly a sixth observed a single time. Study-wide findings and caveats: Patients and controls would share equally any PCR tilt toward shorter templates.

V lost 1 base to trimming and J lost 5 bases, with 14 bases between them. Germline-derived CDR1 and CDR2 are SNHLY and FYNNEI. The CDR3 contains 15 residues. The sequence was collected from a young woman in good health. The chain uses TRBV2 and TRBJ2-5; D possibly corresponds to TRBD2 (5 bases). The source material was naive CD4+ T cells from blood. CDR3 DNA: TGTGCCAGCAGTGAAGGGCTAGCTGGTACCGAGACCCAGTACTTC. It encodes CASSEGLAGTETQYF.